In its sample, the clone carrying this T cell receptor (beta chain) was seen once. What it recognizes is unknown. The CDR3 totals 16 residues. V shed 0 bases, J shed 7 bases, and the junction held 6 bases outside the gene matches. Germline lookup yields CDR1 SGDLS and CDR2 YYNGEE. The sample originates from a study of OX40 agonist ivuxolimab in advanced cancers. General study points: CD4+ T cells averaged fewer expanded clones than CD8+ T cells. Both CD4+ and CD8+ T cell populations in blood had undergone clonal expansion by week 6 at 0.1 to 3.0 mg/kg.

TCRdb's copy holds only in-frame clones and misses some; the assay was immunoSEQ multiplex PCR. The sample yields about 43,000 clones, about 87% seen once. This TCR was recovered from an adult with an advanced solid tumor such as melanoma, head and neck, liver or kidney cancer. This specimen consisted of CD4+ or CD8+ T cells sorted from blood, obtained in a trial of the OX40 agonist ivuxolimab. J is TRBJ2-2 and V is TRBV9, with 10 bases identical to TRBD2. CDR3 residues: CASSVAGLARGGELFF. Here the CDR3 DNA reads TGTGCCAGCAGCGTAGCGGGACTAGCGAGGGGCGGGGAGCTGTTTTTT.